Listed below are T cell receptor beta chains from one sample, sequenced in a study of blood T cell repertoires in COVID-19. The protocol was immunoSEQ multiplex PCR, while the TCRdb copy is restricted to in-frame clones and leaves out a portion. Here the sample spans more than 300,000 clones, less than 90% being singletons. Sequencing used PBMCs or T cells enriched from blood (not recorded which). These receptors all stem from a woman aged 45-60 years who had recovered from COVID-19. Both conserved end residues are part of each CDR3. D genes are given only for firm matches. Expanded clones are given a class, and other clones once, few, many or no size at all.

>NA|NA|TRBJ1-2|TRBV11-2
TGTGCCAGCACCCCGGGAACTAACTATGGCTACACCTTC
CASTPGTNYGYTF
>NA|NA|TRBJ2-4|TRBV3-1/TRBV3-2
TGTGCCAGCAGCCAAGACTTCGTCAACAGGGTAGCCAAAAACATTCAGTACTTC
CASSQDFVNRVAKNIQYF
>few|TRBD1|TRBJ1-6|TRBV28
TGTGCCAGCAGGCCCCGGGACAGTTTTTGGTATAATTCACCCCTCCACTTT
CASRPRDSFWYNSPLHF
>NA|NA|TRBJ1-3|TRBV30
TGTGCCTGGAGCCCTAAGGACAGAACCTTCTCTGGAAACACCATATATTTT
CAWSPKDRTFSGNTIYF
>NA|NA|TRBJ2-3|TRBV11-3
TGTGCCAGCAGCTTTTCGTCAGGCACAGATACGCAGTATTTT
CASSFSSGTDTQYF
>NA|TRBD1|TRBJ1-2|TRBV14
TGTGCCAGCAGTCCGGACAGGAACTATGGCTACACCTTC
CASSPDRNYGYTF
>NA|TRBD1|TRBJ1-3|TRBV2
TGTGCCAGCAGCGAACCTTTAGACAGGGTCGGGGGAAACACCATATATTTT
CASSEPLDRVGGNTIYF
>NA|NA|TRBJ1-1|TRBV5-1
TGCGCCAGCAGCCAATTACAAGGATCCGAGGTAACGAAAGCTTTCTTT
CASSQLQGSEVTKAFF
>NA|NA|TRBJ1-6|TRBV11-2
TGTGCCAGCAGCCTCAGCGGGGGGCGGATTTCACCCCTCCACTTT
CASSLSGGRISPLHF
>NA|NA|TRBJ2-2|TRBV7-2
TGTGCCAGCAGCCCTATCAATAGGGGTTCCGGGGAGCTGTTTTTT
CASSPINRGSGELFF
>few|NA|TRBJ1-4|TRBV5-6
TGTGCCAGCAGCTTGAACTATAATGGTAGGAAACTGTTTTTT
CASSLNYNGRKLFF
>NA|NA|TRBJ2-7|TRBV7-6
TGTGCCAGCAGCTTAGCCGCCAGGGGCCCCTACGAGCAGTACTTC
CASSLAARGPYEQYF
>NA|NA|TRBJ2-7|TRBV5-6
TGTGCCAGCAGCTTGGTTACAGGGACCTACGAGCAGTACTTC
CASSLVTGTYEQYF
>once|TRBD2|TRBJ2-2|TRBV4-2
TGTGCCAGCAGCCAACTAGCGGGGAACACCGGGGAGCTGTTTTTT
CASSQLAGNTGELFF
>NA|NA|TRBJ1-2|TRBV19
TGTGCCAGTAGTATTGACAGTCTCTATGGCTACACCTTC
CASSIDSLYGYTF
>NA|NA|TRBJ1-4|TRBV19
TGTGCCAGTAGTGGATCCGACGAGAGGAAACTGTTTTTT
CASSGSDERKLFF
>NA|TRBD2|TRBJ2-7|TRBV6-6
TGTGCCAGCAGACGAACCCTTAATCGGGCGGGAGTGATGGGTGAGCAGTACTTC
CASRRTLNRAGVMGEQYF
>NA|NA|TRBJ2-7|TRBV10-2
TGCGCCAGCACCGCAGGTTTCTCCGAGCAGTACTTC
CASTAGFSEQYF
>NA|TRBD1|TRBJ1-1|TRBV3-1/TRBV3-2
TGTGCCAGCAGTCCACAGGGGATGGTAACTGAAGCTTTCTTT
CASSPQGMVTEAFF
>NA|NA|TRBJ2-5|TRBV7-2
TGTGCCAGCAGCTCATTCCAAGAGACCCAGTACTTC
CASSSFQETQYF
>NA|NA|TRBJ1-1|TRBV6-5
TGTGCCAGCAGTTACTCTCTTCTCCGAGACACTGAAGCTTTCTTT
CASSYSLLRDTEAFF
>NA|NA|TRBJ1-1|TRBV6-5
TGTGCCAGCAGTTACTCTGGGGGGGACACTGAAGCTTTCTTT
CASSYSGGDTEAFF
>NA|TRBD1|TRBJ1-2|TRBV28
TGTGCCAGCAGTTTGGAGGGGACAGGTACCTATGGCTACACCTTC
CASSLEGTGTYGYTF
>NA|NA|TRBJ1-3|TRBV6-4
TGTGCCAGCGTCAGAACGGAGTCTTCCATATATTTT
CASVRTESSIYF
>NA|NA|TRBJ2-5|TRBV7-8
TGTGCCAGCAGCCTTCCTCGCACAGGGAGGGAGAGGGAGACCCAGTACTTC
CASSLPRTGRERETQYF
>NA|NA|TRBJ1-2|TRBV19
TGTGCCAGCGCCTTGGACAAGACTTATGGCTACACCTTC
CASALDKTYGYTF
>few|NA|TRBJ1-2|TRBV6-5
TGTGCCAGCAGTTCCCTTAGCAGGGGAGATGGCTACACCTTC
CASSSLSRGDGYTF
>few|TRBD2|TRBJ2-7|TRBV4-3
TGCGCCAGCAGCCCCGGACTAGCGGGAGGAGAGCAGTACTTC
CASSPGLAGGEQYF
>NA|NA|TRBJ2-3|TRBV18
TGTGCCAGCTCCCCTGACAGCCTTAGCACAGATACGCAGTATTTT
CASSPDSLSTDTQYF
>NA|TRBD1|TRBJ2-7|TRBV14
TGTGCCAGCAGCCGGGACAGGGGATTCTACGAGCAGTACTTC
CASSRDRGFYEQYF
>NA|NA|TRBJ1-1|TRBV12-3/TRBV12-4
TGTGCCAGCAGTTTCTTCCCTGAAGCTTTCTTT
CASSFFPEAFF
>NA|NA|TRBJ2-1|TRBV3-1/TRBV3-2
TGTGCCAGCAGCCAAGCCTCAGGCCAGGCCGTGAAGATTTACAATGAGCAGTTCTTC
CASSQASGQAVKIYNEQFF
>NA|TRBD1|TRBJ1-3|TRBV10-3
TGTGCCATCAGTGAGGCGGGACAGGGGTCTGGAAACACCATATATTTT
CAISEAGQGSGNTIYF
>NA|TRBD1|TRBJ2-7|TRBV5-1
TGCGCCAGCAGCTTAGGGACGGGACAGGGCAGGGAGCAGTACTTC
CASSLGTGQGREQYF
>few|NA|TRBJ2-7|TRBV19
TGTGCCAGTACCGAAGCTGGGCGGGGAAGCTCCTACGAGCAGTACTTC
CASTEAGRGSSYEQYF
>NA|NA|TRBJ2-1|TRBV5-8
TGTGCCAGCAGCTCCGCCGGACAGAAGAATGAGCAGTTCTTC
CASSSAGQKNEQFF
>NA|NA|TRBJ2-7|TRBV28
TGTGCCAGCAGTCCTGCAGGGTATTCCTACGAGCAGTACTTC
CASSPAGYSYEQYF
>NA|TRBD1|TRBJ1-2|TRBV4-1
TGCGCCAGCAGCCAAGCCGGGACAGGAAATGAATATGGCTACACCTTC
CASSQAGTGNEYGYTF
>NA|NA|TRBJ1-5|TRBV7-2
TGTGCCAGCAGCTGGGAGATGACTATGCCCCAGCATTTT
CASSWEMTMPQHF
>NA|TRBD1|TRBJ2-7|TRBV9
TGTGCCAGCAGCGTGGGACAGGGTCCCTCCTACGAGCAGTACTTC
CASSVGQGPSYEQYF
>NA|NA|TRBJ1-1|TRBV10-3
TGTGCCACCACGACGGGAGTGAACACTGAAGCTTTCTTT
CATTTGVNTEAFF